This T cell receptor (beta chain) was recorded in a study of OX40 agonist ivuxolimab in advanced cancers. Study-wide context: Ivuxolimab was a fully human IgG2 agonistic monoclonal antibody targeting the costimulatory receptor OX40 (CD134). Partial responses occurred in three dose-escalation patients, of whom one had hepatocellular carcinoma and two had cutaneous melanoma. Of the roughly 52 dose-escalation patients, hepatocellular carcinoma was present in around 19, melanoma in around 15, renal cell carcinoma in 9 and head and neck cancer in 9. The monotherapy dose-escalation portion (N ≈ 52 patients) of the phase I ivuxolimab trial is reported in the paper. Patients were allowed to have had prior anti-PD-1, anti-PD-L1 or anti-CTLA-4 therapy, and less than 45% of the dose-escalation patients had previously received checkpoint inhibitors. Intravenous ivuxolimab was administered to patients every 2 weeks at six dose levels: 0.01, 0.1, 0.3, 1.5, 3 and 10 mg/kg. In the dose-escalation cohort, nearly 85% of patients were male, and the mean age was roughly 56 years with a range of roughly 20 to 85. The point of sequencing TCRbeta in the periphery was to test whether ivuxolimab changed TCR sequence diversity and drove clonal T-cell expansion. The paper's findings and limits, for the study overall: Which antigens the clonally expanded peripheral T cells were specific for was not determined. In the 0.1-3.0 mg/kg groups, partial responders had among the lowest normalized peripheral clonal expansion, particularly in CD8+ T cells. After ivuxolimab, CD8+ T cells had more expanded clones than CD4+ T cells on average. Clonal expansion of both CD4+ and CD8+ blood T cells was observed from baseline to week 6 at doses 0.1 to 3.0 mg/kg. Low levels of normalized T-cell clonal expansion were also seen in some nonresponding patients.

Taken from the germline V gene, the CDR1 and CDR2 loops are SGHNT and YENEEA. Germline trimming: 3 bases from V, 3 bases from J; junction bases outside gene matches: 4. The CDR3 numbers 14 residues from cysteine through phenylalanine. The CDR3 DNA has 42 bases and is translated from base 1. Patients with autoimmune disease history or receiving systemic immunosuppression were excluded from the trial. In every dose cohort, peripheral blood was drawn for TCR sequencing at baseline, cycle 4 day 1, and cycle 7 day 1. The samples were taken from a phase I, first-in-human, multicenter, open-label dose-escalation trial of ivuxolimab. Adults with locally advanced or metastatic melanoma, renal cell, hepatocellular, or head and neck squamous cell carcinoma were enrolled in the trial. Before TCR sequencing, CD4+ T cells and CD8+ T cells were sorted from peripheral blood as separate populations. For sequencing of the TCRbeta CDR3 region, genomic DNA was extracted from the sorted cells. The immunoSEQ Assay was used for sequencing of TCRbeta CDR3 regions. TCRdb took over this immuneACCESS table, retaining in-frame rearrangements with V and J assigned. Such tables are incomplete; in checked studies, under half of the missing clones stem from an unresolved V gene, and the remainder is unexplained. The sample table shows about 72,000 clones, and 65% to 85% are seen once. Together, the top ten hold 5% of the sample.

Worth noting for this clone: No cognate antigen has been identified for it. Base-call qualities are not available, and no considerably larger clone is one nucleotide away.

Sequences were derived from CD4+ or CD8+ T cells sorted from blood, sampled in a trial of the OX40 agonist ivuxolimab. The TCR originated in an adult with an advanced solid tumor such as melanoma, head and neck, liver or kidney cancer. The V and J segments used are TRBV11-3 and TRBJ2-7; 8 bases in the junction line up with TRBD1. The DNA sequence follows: TGTGCCAGCAGCTTCGACAGGGGCAGCTACGAGCAGTACTTC. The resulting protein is CASSFDRGSYEQYF.